This T cell receptor beta chain was recorded in a study of CD8 T cells in ankylosing spondylitis (dated by TCRdb to about 2017). As for the study more broadly: The study profiled T cell receptor beta repertoires in healthy donors and ankylosing spondylitis patients to find disease-linked TCR variants. In total, the full study cohort was made up of about 110 healthy donors and 25 to 30 ankylosing spondylitis patients. Peripheral blood was sampled, and synovial fluid was additionally collected from ankylosing spondylitis patients. General findings and caveats noted by the study authors: Some of the motif variants had been reported before in the synovial fluid and blood of reactive arthritis patients, a finding that suggests common disease-initiation mechanisms. Blood from ankylosing spondylitis patients appeared to be characterized by a TCR beta motif made up of seven or eight highly homologous amino acid variants. Significant enrichment of the disease-linked clones was reported in matched synovial fluid samples from ankylosing spondylitis patients. In peripheral blood, the disease-linked clones were found at relatively low frequencies and had a CD8+ phenotype.

Instrument used: Illumina HiSeq 2500. TCR beta libraries were prepared by quantitative 5'-RACE with molecular barcodes. Regarding the original processing steps: Disease-linked TCR variants were identified with a new computational method built on a probabilistic model of VDJ rearrangement. The raw public reads went through TCRdb reprocessing: fastp at Q25, MiXCR clone calling, in-frame beta chains kept. Every distinct CDR3 protein forms one entry, paired with its most common genes and DNA. For this entry, the V and J calls and clone size follow TCRdb and not the study's own pipeline. For this sample the table gives 300,000 to 350,000 distinct CDR3 sequences, of which 11% were detected only once. The ten largest clones take up roughly 9% of the sample. This clonotype was seen more than once but under ten times. Its antigen remains unidentified. It has no much larger one-base neighbor in the sample; base qualities were not kept.

The CDR3 spans 16 residues, from the cysteine through the phenylalanine. Here the CDR3 DNA is all that survives: 48 bases in frame from base 1. The germline V gene (reference sequence) provides CDR1 GTSNPN and CDR2 SVGIG. V is trimmed back by 1 base and J by 8 bases, and the junction contains 9 bases that no gene match accounts for. The sequenced material came from blood, either unsorted or a sorted T cell fraction (not recorded which). The TCR comes from a female donor with ankylosing spondylitis or in good health (not recorded which). This chain joins TRBV30 to TRBJ2-1, and TRBD2 matches 12 of the central bases. The CDR3 amino acid sequence is: CAWSAPTSGRFYEQFF. The nucleotide sequence reads TGTGCCTGGAGTGCACCGACTAGCGGGAGATTCTATGAGCAGTTCTTC.